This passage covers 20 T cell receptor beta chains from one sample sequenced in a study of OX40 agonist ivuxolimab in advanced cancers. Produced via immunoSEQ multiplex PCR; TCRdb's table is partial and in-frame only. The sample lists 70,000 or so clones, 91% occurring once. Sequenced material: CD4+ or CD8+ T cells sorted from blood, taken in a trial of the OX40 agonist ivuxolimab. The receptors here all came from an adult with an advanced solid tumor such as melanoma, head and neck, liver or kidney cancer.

The DNA for the CDR3 is TGTGCCAGCAGCCCTGGTGTTGAGCAGTTCTTC. Encoded protein: CASSPGVEQFF. The V gene is TRBV7-9, the J gene TRBJ2-1, with D unresolved. This CDR3 spans 11 amino acids. V lost 5 bases to trimming and J lost 9 bases, with 8 bases between them. CDR1 is SEHNR, CDR2 FQNEAQ, per germline (reference sequence).

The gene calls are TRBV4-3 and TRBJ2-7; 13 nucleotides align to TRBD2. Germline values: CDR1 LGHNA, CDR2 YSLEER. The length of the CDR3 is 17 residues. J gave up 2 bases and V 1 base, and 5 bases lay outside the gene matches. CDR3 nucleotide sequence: TGCGCCAGCAGCCAAGGAGGGACTAGCGGGGAGCCCTACGAGCAGTACTTC. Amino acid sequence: CASSQGGTSGEPYEQYF.

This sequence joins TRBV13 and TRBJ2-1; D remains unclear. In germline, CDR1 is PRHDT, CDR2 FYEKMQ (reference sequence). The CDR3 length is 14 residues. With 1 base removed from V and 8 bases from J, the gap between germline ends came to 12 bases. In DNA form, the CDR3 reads TGTGCCAGCAGCTTAGTATTAGGCGATTATGAGCAGTTCTTC. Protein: CASSLVLGDYEQFF.

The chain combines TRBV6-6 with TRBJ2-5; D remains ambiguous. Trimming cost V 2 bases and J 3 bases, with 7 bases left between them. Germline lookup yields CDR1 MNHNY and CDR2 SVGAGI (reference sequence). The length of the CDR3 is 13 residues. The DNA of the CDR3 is TGTGCCAGCAGTTACGACGGCGAAGAGACCCAGTACTTC. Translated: CASSYDGEETQYF.

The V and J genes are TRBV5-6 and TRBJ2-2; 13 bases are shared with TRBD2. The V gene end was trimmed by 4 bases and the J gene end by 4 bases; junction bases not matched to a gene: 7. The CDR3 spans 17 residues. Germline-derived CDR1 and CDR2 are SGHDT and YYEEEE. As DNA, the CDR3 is TGTGCCAGCAGCGCTGGGGGACTAGCGGGGCCCACCGGGGAGCTGTTTTTT. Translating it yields CASSAGGLAGPTGELFF.

The CDR3 DNA follows: TGTGCCAGCAGCACGATAGGGCGGAACATTCAGTACTTC. Protein product: CASSTIGRNIQYF. The V and J genes are TRBV11-2 and TRBJ2-4; D is undetermined. The ends were cut back, 5 bases at V and 7 bases at J, with 12 bases in the middle. Germline V CDR1 and CDR2: SGHAT, FQNNGV. This CDR3 comprises 13 residues.

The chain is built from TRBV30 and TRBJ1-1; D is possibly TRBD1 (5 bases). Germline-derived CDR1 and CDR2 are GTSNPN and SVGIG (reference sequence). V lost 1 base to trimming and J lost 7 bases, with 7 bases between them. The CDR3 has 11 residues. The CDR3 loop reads CAWSGGIEAFF. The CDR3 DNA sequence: TGTGCCTGGAGTGGGGGGATTGAAGCTTTCTTT.

This chain's CDR3 is CASSPTSGKTDTQYF. In nucleotides, the CDR3 is TGTGCCAGCAGCCCCACTAGCGGGAAGACAGATACGCAGTATTTT. This sequence joins TRBV7-3 and TRBJ2-3; the match to TRBD2 covers 10 bases. CDR1 and CDR2 from the germline V gene are SGHTA and FQGTGA. V dropped 5 bases and J dropped 3; count of bases not matched to a gene: 5. This CDR3 contains 15 residues. The variable domain in full, completed from reference TRBV7-3 and TRBJ2-3, reads GAGVSQTPSNKVTEKGKYVELRCDPISGHTALYWYRQSLGQGPEFLIYFQGTGAADDSGLPNDRFFAVRPEGSVSTLKIQRTERGDSAVYLCASSPTSGKTDTQYFGPGTRLTVL.

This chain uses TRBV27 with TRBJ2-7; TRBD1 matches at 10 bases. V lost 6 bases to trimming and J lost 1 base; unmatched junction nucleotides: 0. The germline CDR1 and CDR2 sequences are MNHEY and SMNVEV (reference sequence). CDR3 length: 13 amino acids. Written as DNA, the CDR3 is TGTGCCAGCAGGGGACAGGGGTCCTACGAGCAGTACTTC. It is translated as CASRGQGSYEQYF.

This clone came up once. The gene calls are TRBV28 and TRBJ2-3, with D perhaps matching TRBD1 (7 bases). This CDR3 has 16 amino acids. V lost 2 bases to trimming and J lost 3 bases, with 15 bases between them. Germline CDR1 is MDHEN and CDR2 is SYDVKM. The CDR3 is CASSLIGGGITDTQYF. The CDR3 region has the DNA TGTGCCAGCAGTTTAATAGGGGGCGGGATAACAGATACGCAGTATTTT.

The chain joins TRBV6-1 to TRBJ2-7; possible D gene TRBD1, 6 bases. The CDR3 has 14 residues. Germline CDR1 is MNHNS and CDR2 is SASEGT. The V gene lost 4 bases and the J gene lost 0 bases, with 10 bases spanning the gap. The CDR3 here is CASSALTGSYEQYF. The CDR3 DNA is TGTGCCAGCAGTGCCTTGACAGGCTCCTACGAGCAGTACTTC.

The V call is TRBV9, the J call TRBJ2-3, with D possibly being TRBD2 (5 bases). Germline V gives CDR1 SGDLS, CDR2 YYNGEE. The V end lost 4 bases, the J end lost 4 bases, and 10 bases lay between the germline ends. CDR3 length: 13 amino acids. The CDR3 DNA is TGTGCCAGCAGCTACGGGAAGGCAGATACGCAGTATTTT. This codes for CASSYGKADTQYF.

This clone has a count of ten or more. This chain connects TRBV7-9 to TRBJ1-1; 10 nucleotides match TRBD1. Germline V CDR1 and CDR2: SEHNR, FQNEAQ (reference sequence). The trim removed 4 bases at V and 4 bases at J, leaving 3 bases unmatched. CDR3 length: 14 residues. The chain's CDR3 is CASSWGQGSTEAFF. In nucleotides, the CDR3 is TGTGCCAGCAGCTGGGGACAGGGGAGCACTGAAGCTTTCTTT.

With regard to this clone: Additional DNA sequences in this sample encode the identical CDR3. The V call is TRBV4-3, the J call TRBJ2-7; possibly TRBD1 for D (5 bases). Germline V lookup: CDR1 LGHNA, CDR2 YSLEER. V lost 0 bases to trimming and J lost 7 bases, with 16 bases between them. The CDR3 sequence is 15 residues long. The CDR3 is CASSQDRVPRGEQYF. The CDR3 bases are TGCGCCAGCAGCCAAGACAGGGTCCCGAGAGGAGAGCAGTACTTC.

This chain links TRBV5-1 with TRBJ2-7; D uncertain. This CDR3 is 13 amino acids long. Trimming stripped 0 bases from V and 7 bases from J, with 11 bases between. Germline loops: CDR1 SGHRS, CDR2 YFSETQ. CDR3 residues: CASSLAVRREQYF. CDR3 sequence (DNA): TGCGCCAGCAGCTTGGCGGTCCGGCGGGAGCAGTACTTC.

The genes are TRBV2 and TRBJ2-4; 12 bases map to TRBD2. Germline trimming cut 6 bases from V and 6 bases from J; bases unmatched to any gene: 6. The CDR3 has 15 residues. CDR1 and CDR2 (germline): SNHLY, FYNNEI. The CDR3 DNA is TGTGCCAGCAGAGAGTCTAGCGGGAGGGGAAACATTCAGTACTTC. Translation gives CASRESSGRGNIQYF.

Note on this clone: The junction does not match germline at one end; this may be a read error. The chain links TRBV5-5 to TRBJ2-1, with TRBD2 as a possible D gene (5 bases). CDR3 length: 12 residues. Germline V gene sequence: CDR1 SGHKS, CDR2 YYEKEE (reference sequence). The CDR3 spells CASTLREAEQFF. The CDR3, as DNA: TGTGCCAGCACCTTGAGGGAAGCTGAGCAGTTCTTC.

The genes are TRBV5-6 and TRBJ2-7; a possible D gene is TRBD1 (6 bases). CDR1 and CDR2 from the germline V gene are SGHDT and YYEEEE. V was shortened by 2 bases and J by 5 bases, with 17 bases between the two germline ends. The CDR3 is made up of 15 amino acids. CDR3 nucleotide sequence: TGTGCCAGCAGCTTAGATTCGGGGACAAGGAACGAGCAGTACTTC. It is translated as CASSLDSGTRNEQYF.

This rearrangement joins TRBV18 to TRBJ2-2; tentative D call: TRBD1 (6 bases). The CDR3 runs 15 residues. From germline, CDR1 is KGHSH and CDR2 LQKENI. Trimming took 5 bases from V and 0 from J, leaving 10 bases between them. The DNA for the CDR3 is TGTGCCAGCTCATCCCGGGACACGAACACCGGGGAGCTGTTTTTT. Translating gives CASSSRDTNTGELFF.

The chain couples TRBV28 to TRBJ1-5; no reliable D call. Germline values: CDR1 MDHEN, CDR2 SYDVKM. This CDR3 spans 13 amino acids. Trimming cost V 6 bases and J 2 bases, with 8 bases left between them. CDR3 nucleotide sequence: TGTGCCAGCAGCCGGGCCGGCAATCAGCCCCAGCATTTT. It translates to CASSRAGNQPQHF. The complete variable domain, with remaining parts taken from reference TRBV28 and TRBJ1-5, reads DVKVTQSSRYLVKRTGEKVFLECVQDMDHENMFWYRQDPGLGLRLIYFSYDVKMKEKGDIPEGYSVSREKKERFSLILESASTNQTSMYLCASSRAGNQPQHFGDGTRLSIL.